This T cell receptor (beta chain) was documented in a study of OX40 agonist ivuxolimab in advanced cancers. Across the study: Each dose-escalation patient presented with hepatocellular carcinoma, melanoma, renal cell or head and neck cancer. Partial responses were achieved by three patients, one with hepatocellular carcinoma and two with cutaneous melanoma. Study-level results: Undetermined was the antigen specificity of the expanded peripheral T cells.

Measured with immunoSEQ multiplex PCR; TCRdb has only the in-frame clones, and not every one. The sample holds roughly 67,000 clones; about 89% are singletons and the top ten take 0.6% to 0.8%. This clone was detected only once. Its cognate antigen is unknown. Blood sampling took place at baseline, cycle 4 day 1, and cycle 7 day 1. The CDR3 contains 15 residues. The germline V gene has CDR1 SGHNT and CDR2 YENEEA. The J segment lost 1 base and the V segment lost 5 bases, leaving 6 bases of the junction unmatched. Sequencing used CD4+ or CD8+ T cells sorted from blood, obtained in a trial of the OX40 agonist ivuxolimab. V gene TRBV11-3 combines with J gene TRBJ2-3, with 7 bases lining up with TRBD2. This clonotype originated in an adult with an advanced solid tumor such as melanoma, head and neck, liver or kidney cancer. CDR3 DNA: TGTGCCAGCAGCCCCGAGCGGGACCGCACAGATACGCAGTATTTT. This encodes CASSPERDRTDTQYF.